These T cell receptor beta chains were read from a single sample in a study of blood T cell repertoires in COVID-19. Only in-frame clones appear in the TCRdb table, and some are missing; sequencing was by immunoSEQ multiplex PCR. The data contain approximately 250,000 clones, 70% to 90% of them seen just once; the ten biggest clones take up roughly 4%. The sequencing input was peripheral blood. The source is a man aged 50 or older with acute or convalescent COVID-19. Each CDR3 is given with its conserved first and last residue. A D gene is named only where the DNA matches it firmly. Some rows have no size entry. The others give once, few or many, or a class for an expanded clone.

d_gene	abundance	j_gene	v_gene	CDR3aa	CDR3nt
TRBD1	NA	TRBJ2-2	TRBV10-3	CAISDRGTGSNTGELFF	TGTGCCATCAGTGATAGGGGGACAGGGTCGAACACCGGGGAGCTGTTTTTT
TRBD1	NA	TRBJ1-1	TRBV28	CASSSPQNRGNLMNTEAFF	TGTGCCAGCAGTTCGCCACAGAACAGGGGAAACTTAATGAACACTGAAGCTTTCTTT
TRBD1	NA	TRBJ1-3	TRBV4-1	CASSRSTGTGSGNTIYF	TGCGCCAGCAGCCGAAGTACCGGGACAGGGTCTGGAAACACCATATATTTT
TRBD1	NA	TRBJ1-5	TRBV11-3	CASSEGQAGQPQHF	TGTGCCAGCAGCGAGGGACAGGCCGGTCAGCCCCAGCATTTT
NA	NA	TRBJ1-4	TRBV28	CASSLSRRPGEKLFF	TGTGCCAGCAGTTTAAGCCGAAGGCCAGGTGAAAAACTGTTTTTT
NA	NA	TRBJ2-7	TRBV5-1	CASSPSWGLTTYEQYF	TGCGCCAGCAGCCCATCCTGGGGACTGACTACCTACGAGCAGTACTTC
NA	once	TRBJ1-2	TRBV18	CASSLKTGSDYGYTF	TGTGCCAGCTCACTAAAAACAGGGAGTGACTATGGCTACACCTTC
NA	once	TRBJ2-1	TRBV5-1	CASRISAGLSYNEQFF	TGCGCCAGTAGAATATCAGCGGGTCTGTCCTACAATGAGCAGTTCTTC
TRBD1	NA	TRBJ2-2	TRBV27	CASGYGQGAYTAGELFF	TGTGCCAGCGGATACGGACAGGGGGCGTACACCGCCGGGGAGCTGTTTTTT
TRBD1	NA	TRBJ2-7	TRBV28	CARLRDSNSYEQYF	TGTGCCAGGCTCCGGGACAGCAACTCCTACGAGCAGTACTTC
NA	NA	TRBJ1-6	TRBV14	CASSQEVAFSPLHF	TGTGCCAGCAGCCAAGAGGTGGCATTTTCACCCCTCCACTTT
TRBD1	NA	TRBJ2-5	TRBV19	CASSLMTGGETQYF	TGTGCCAGTAGCCTAATGACAGGGGGGGAGACCCAGTACTTC
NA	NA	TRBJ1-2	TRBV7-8	CASSFQLGEGYGYTF	TGTGCCAGCAGCTTTCAATTGGGTGAGGGCTATGGCTACACCTTC
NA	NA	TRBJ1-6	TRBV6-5	CASRLQGNHNSPLHF	TGTGCCAGCAGGCTCCAGGGTAATCATAATTCACCCCTCCACTTT
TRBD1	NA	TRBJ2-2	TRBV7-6	CASSGSGTGGNGELFF	TGTGCCAGCAGCGGCTCCGGGACAGGAGGGAACGGGGAGCTGTTTTTT
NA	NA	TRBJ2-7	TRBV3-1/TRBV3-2	CASSQDWGGIRYF	TGTGCCAGCAGCCAAGATTGGGGCGGGATTCGGTACTTC
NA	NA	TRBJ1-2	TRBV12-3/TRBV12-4	CASSSSVITSYTF	TGTGCCAGCAGCTCCTCGGTGATAACTAGCTACACCTTC
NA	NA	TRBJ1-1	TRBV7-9	CASSLISRNTEAFF	TGTGCCAGCAGCTTAATTTCCCGGAACACTGAAGCTTTCTTT
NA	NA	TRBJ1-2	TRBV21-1	CASPNRVRQSNYGYTF	TGTGCCAGCCCTAATAGGGTCCGACAGTCTAACTATGGCTACACCTTC
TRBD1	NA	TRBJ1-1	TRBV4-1	CASSQDLQGAGEAFF	TGCGCCAGCAGCCAAGATCTGCAGGGGGCGGGTGAAGCTTTCTTT
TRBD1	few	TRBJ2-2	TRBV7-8	CASSFQGQRNTGELFF	TGTGCCAGCAGCTTCCAGGGACAGCGGAACACCGGGGAGCTGTTTTTT
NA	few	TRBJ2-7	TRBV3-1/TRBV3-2	CASSLQMGQYYEQYF	TGTGCCAGCAGCCTTCAAATGGGACAATACTACGAGCAGTACTTC
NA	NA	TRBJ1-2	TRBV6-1	CASSEKTATNYGYTF	TGTGCCAGCAGTGAAAAGACAGCCACTAACTATGGCTACACCTTC